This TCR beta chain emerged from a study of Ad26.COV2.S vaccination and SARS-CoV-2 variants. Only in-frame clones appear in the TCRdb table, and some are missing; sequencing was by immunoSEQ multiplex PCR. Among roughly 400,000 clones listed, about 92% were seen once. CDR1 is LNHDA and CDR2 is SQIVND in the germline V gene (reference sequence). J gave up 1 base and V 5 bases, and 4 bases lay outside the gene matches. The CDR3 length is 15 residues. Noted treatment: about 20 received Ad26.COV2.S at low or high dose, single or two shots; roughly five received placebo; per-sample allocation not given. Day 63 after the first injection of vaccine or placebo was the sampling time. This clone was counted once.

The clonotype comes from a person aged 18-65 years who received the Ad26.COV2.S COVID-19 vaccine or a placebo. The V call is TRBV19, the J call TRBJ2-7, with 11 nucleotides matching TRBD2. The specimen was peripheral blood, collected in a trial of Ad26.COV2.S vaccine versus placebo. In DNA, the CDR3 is TGTGCCAGTAGTGCCGCTAGCGGGGGGTCCTACGAGCAGTACTTC. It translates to CASSAASGGSYEQYF.